The 31 T cell receptor beta chains below all came from one sample that was sequenced in a study of regulatory T cells. These receptors lack a known antigen. Overall study results and limits: Hydrophobic residues at CDR3 positions 6 and 7 were enriched in conventional CD4+ T cells of CD3G-deficient patients.

Primers: 52 TRBV forward and 13 TRBJ reverse. The method was immunoSEQ multiplex PCR; TCRdb's version includes in-frame clones alone and lacks a portion of them. The data hold tens of thousands of clones, with 89% observed a single time. The sample consisted of conventional CD4+ T cells sorted from blood. The receptors stem from a person aged 18 to 35 with CD3G deficiency.

This chain links TRBV6-1 with TRBJ2-3; D is uncertain. The germline gives CDR1 MNHNS, CDR2 SASEGT. V lost 2 bases and J 2 bases, leaving 17 bases between the germline ends. This CDR3 has 17 amino acids. Written as DNA, the CDR3 is TGTGCCAGCAGTGAACGGAGAGCCGGAAGCTTCACAGATACGCAGTATTTT. Translated, it gives CASSERRAGSFTDTQYF.

V gene TRBV5-1 combines with J gene TRBJ2-3; TRBD1 might be the D (5 bases). V was trimmed by 3 bases and J by 0 bases, leaving 14 bases between them. Germline lookup yields CDR1 SGHRS and CDR2 YFSETQ. The CDR3 extends over 16 amino acids. The CDR3 bases are TGCGCCAGCAGCTCCGGCGACAGCTTAAGCACAGATACGCAGTATTTT. Its protein is CASSSGDSLSTDTQYF.

The rearrangement uses TRBV28 and TRBJ1-5; 9 positions match TRBD1. Germline lookup yields CDR1 MDHEN and CDR2 SYDVKM. The CDR3 totals 15 residues. The V and J ends lost 3 bases and 7 bases, in that order; junction bases with no gene match: 7. Here the CDR3 reads CASSFGTGRRQPQHF. Written as DNA, the CDR3 is TGTGCCAGCAGTTTCGGGACAGGGAGGCGGCAGCCCCAGCATTTT.

The gene calls are TRBV7-9 and TRBJ2-3; 8 bases are shared with TRBD2. The CDR3 spans 15 residues. Trimming at V came to 5 bases and at J to 6 bases, leaving 10 bases not matched to a gene. Germline lookup yields CDR1 SEHNR and CDR2 FQNEAQ (reference sequence). The CDR3 is CASSLSGGHRDTQYF. Here the CDR3 DNA reads TGTGCCAGCAGCCTTTCGGGGGGGCATCGGGATACGCAGTATTTT.

This rearrangement joins TRBV13 to TRBJ2-3, with D possibly TRBD2 on 6 matching bases. CDR3 length: 15 amino acids. The germline V and J ends were trimmed by 2 bases and 2 bases, with 11 bases remaining between them. Per the germline V gene, CDR1 is PRHDT and CDR2 is FYEKMQ (reference sequence). The CDR3 loop is CASSLYRGSTDTQYF. For the CDR3, the DNA is TGTGCCAGCAGCTTATATCGGGGGTCCACAGATACGCAGTATTTT.

This clone was recorded only once. V is TRBV10-3 and J is TRBJ1-1, with D hard to call. Between the trimmed V and J ends, which lost 4 bases and 5 bases, there was a span of 11 bases. The CDR3 covers 13 residues. Germline assignment: CDR1 ENHRY and CDR2 SYGVKD. The CDR3 DNA reads TGTGCCATCAGTGTGGCGGAAGGAACTGAAGCTTTCTTT. Translating gives CAISVAEGTEAFF.

V and J are TRBV28 and TRBJ1-2, with D tentatively TRBD1 (6 bases). The germline V gene encodes CDR1 MDHEN and CDR2 SYDVKM. V lost 6 bases and J 4 bases, leaving 12 bases between the germline ends. The CDR3 is made up of 13 amino acids. The DNA for the CDR3 is TGTGCCAGCAGCTCCACAGGGATCTATGGCTACACCTTC. It yields the protein CASSSTGIYGYTF.

The CDR3 DNA sequence: TGTGCCAGCACCATTTTCCTGGGGAGCACTGAAGCTTTCTTT. Protein: CASTIFLGSTEAFF. This chain joins TRBV28 and TRBJ1-1; D uncertain. The CDR3 covers 14 residues. V shed 7 bases and J shed 4 bases, with 16 bases lying between them. Germline CDR1 and CDR2: MDHEN and SYDVKM.

The rearrangement joins TRBV28 to TRBJ2-3, with a possible D match to TRBD2 (6 bases). Germline-derived CDR1 and CDR2 are MDHEN and SYDVKM. V gave up 6 bases and J gave up 11 bases, with 15 bases separating them. The CDR3 is made up of 12 amino acids. The CDR3 loop reads CASSPGTQRQYF. The CDR3, as DNA: TGTGCCAGCAGCCCCGGGACTCAGAGGCAGTATTTT.

This sequence joins TRBV11-2 and TRBJ2-6, with D perhaps TRBD1 (5 bases). Deletions cut 4 bases from V and 12 bases from J, with 19 bases between. From germline, CDR1 is SGHAT and CDR2 FQNNGV. The CDR3 has 15 amino acids. CDR3 sequence reads: CASSSVRTPGGVLTF. In DNA form, the CDR3 reads TGTGCCAGCAGCTCAGTGAGGACACCGGGCGGCGTCCTGACTTTC.

The rearrangement uses TRBV5-1 and TRBJ1-1; D not resolved. V was clipped by 2 bases and J by 1 base, with 6 bases between them. This CDR3 region has 13 residues. Germline CDR1 and CDR2: SGHRS and YFSETQ. CDR3 DNA: TGCGCCAGCAGCTTAAGGCCGAACACTGAAGCTTTCTTT. Translated: CASSLRPNTEAFF.

J is TRBJ2-7 and V is TRBV5-1; 7 bases are shared with TRBD2. The V segment lost 0 bases and the J segment 5 bases; nucleotides outside the gene matches: 11. The CDR3 is made up of 16 amino acids. CDR1 SGHRS and CDR2 YFSETQ come from the germline V gene. The CDR3 region has the DNA TGCGCCAGCAGCTTGGGGTCTGGCGGGAGCGTCCACGAGCAGTACTTC. It yields the protein CASSLGSGGSVHEQYF.

V gene TRBV5-1 combines with J gene TRBJ1-3; D gene unclear. The CDR3 length is 13 residues. Per germline, CDR1 SGHRS and CDR2 YFSETQ. V lost 0 bases and J 4 bases, leaving 5 bases between the germline ends. Written as DNA, the CDR3 is TGCGCCAGCAGCTTGGGGCACGGAAACACCATATATTTT. Translation: CASSLGHGNTIYF. The variable domain in full, with the rest retrieved from reference TRBV5-1 and TRBJ1-3, is KAGVTQTPRYLIKTRGQQVTLSCSPISGHRSVSWYQQTPGQGLQFLFEYFSETQRNKGNFPGRFSGRQFSNSRSEMNVSTLELGDSALYLCASSLGHGNTIYFGEGSWLTVV.

The chain uses TRBV19 and TRBJ2-3, with 8 bases lining up with TRBD2. CDR3 length equals 17 residues. The germline gives CDR1 LNHDA, CDR2 SQIVND (reference sequence). V gave up 4 bases and J gave up 4 bases; unmatched junction bases: 13. The CDR3 region has the DNA TGTGCCAGTAGTACGGTCGGGAGGGCCATGGTATCAGATACGCAGTATTTT. It codes for CASSTVGRAMVSDTQYF.

The chain carries TRBV6-1 and TRBJ1-1; 9 bases match TRBD1. The CDR3 totals 14 residues. Germline CDR1 is MNHNS and CDR2 is SASEGT. V trimming: 6 bases; J trimming: 5 bases; junction bases outside the gene matches: 7. CDR3 residues: CASRTDRGGTEAFF. CDR3 in DNA: TGTGCCAGCAGGACGGACAGGGGAGGGACTGAAGCTTTCTTT.

This clone was detected once. The V call is TRBV28, the J call TRBJ2-7; TRBD1 aligns across 10 bases. From germline, CDR1 is MDHEN and CDR2 SYDVKM. This CDR3 region has 14 residues. The J segment lost 3 bases and the V segment lost 5 bases, leaving 4 bases of the junction unmatched. CDR3 amino acids: CASSLWDRGYEQYF. In DNA form, the CDR3 reads TGTGCCAGCAGTCTCTGGGACAGGGGCTACGAGCAGTACTTC.

The gene calls are TRBV6-1 and TRBJ2-1; possible D gene TRBD1, 6 bases. CDR1 is MNHNS, CDR2 SASEGT, per germline. V lost 8 bases to trimming and J lost 6 bases, with 11 bases between them. The CDR3 consists of 12 residues. CDR3 loop: CASSRDINEQFF. In nucleotides, the CDR3 is TGTGCCAGCTCCCGGGACATCAATGAGCAGTTCTTC.

The chain links TRBV21-1 to TRBJ2-7; the D call in the table, TRBD2, was not verified against the DNA. TRBV21-1 is labeled a pseudogene. The CDR3 runs to 14 residues. The CDR3, as DNA: TGTGCCAGCAGCATCTTAGCGGACTCCTACGAGCAGTACTTC. This encodes CASSILADSYEQYF.

The chain recombines TRBV5-1 with TRBJ2-3; 8 bases line up with TRBD2. The CDR3 runs to 15 residues. The germline CDR1 and CDR2 sequences are SGHRS and YFSETQ. The J segment lost 0 bases and the V segment lost 4 bases, leaving 4 bases of the junction unmatched. CDR3 nucleotide sequence: TGCGCCAGCAGCCGGGGGGGCACCAGCACAGATACGCAGTATTTT. Amino acid sequence: CASSRGGTSTDTQYF.

This chain uses TRBV4-1 with TRBJ1-1; TRBD1 is a possible D gene (5 bases). V lost 2 bases and J 4 bases, leaving 11 bases between the germline ends. Germline-derived CDR1 and CDR2 are MGHRA and YSYEKL. This CDR3 has 14 residues. CDR3 amino acids: CASSQTQRGTEAFF. As DNA, the CDR3 is TGCGCCAGCAGCCAAACCCAAAGGGGCACTGAAGCTTTCTTT.

V gene TRBV27 combines with J gene TRBJ1-4; D not certain. The CDR3 extends over 12 amino acids. The germline V gene has CDR1 MNHEY and CDR2 SMNVEV (reference sequence). The ends were cut back, 8 bases at V and 7 bases at J, with 11 bases in the middle. The CDR3 sequence is CASGRWGEKLFF. CDR3 nucleotides: TGTGCCAGCGGTAGGTGGGGTGAAAAACTGTTTTTT.

V and J are TRBV7-9 and TRBJ2-5; 7 positions match TRBD2. Germline CDR1 is SEHNR and CDR2 is FQNEAQ (reference sequence). V was pared by 5 bases and J by 3 bases, with 15 bases of the junction left unmatched. This CDR3 contains 17 residues. CDR3 region: CASSELWRAGLKETQYF. The CDR3 nucleotides are TGTGCCAGCAGCGAGTTGTGGAGAGCGGGGCTTAAAGAGACCCAGTACTTC.

J is TRBJ2-6 and V is TRBV10-3, with a weak D call TRBD2 (6 bases). The V gene lost 6 bases and the J gene lost 1 base, with 16 bases spanning the gap. The germline V gene encodes CDR1 ENHRY and CDR2 SYGVKD. This CDR3 has 17 amino acids. In DNA form, the CDR3 reads TGTGCCATCAGGGGGACTTCCAGGAAGTCTGGGGCCAACGTCCTGACTTTC. Amino acid sequence: CAIRGTSRKSGANVLTF.

The chain employs TRBV6-1 and TRBJ2-6; no clear D. V lost 4 bases, J lost 0 bases, and 13 bases lay in between. This CDR3 spans 17 amino acids. CDR1 and CDR2 from the germline V gene are MNHNS and SASEGT. CDR3: CASSGKGSPSGANVLTF. The CDR3 DNA reads as TGTGCCAGCAGTGGAAAGGGCTCACCCTCTGGGGCCAACGTCCTGACTTTC.

This chain uses TRBV18 with TRBJ2-3; possible D gene TRBD2, 5 bases. Germline CDR1 KGHSH, CDR2 LQKENI. The CDR3 runs to 14 residues. V was trimmed by 3 bases and J by 3 bases, leaving 10 bases between them. CDR3 amino acids: CASSPRTRTDTQYF. CDR3 sequence (DNA): TGTGCCAGCTCACCCAGGACTCGAACAGATACGCAGTATTTT.

V is TRBV4-1 and J is TRBJ2-7; D possibly corresponds to TRBD1 (6 bases). Germline values: CDR1 MGHRA, CDR2 YSYEKL. The CDR3 sequence is 14 residues long. V lost 1 base and J 5 bases, leaving 12 bases between the germline ends. CDR3: CASSQGLRGNEQYF. The DNA for the CDR3 is TGCGCCAGCAGCCAAGGCCTCAGGGGCAACGAGCAGTACTTC.

V and J are TRBV6-1 and TRBJ1-1, with D possibly being TRBD1 (6 bases). This CDR3 comprises 14 residues. The germline gives CDR1 MNHNS, CDR2 SASEGT. Trimming left V 6 bases short and J 0 bases short, with 11 bases between. The CDR3 bases are TGTGCCAGCAGCCCACAGGGTATGAACACTGAAGCTTTCTTT. Amino acids: CASSPQGMNTEAFF.

A single count supports this clone. The V and J genes are TRBV28 and TRBJ2-2; 12 bases are shared with TRBD2. The junction had 4 bases not matched to a gene; V was cut back by 3 bases and J by 5 bases. Germline loops: CDR1 MDHEN, CDR2 SYDVKM. The CDR3 spans 16 residues. CDR3 region: CASSFVLAGGTGELFF. Here the CDR3 DNA reads TGTGCCAGCAGTTTTGTCCTAGCGGGAGGGACCGGGGAGCTGTTTTTT.

The gene calls are TRBV6-1 and TRBJ1-5, with D possibly TRBD1 on 5 matching bases. The CDR3 sequence is 14 residues long. V shed 8 bases and J shed 9 bases, with 20 bases lying between them. CDR1 is MNHNS, CDR2 SASEGT, per germline. The CDR3 nucleotides read TGTGCCAGCCGTATTGATTGGGGAAGGGGGCCCCAGCATTTT. Translation: CASRIDWGRGPQHF.

The chain couples TRBV6-1 to TRBJ1-2, with D maybe TRBD1 (5 bases). CDR3 size: 14 residues. Per germline, CDR1 MNHNS and CDR2 SASEGT. Between the trimmed V and J ends, which lost 6 bases and 3 bases, there was a span of 14 bases. CDR3 protein: CASRVTGGDYGYTF. The CDR3 DNA is TGTGCCAGCAGAGTAACAGGTGGGGACTATGGCTACACCTTC.

The chain carries TRBV6-1 and TRBJ1-2; D call uncertain. CDR1 and CDR2 from the germline V gene are MNHNS and SASEGT. V was pared by 6 bases and J by 1 base, with 9 bases between. The CDR3 sequence is 13 residues long. CDR3 nucleotide sequence: TGTGCCAGCAGAAGGAACTATAACTATGGCTACACCTTC. This codes for CASRRNYNYGYTF.